This T cell receptor (beta chain) was captured by sequencing in a study of T cell responses to AZD1222 COVID-19 vaccine. For the study at large: Recipients boosted at about 4 weeks or about 12 weeks are pooled.

TCRdb's table, derived via immunoSEQ multiplex PCR, lists solely in-frame clones and lacks some. The sample records about 68,000 clones, almost 90% being singletons. This CDR3 region has 18 residues. Trimming took 1 base from V and 1 from J, leaving 14 bases between them. Germline assignment: CDR1 SEHNR and CDR2 FQNEAQ (reference sequence). This sequence originates from an adult in good health. The sample was peripheral blood, taken on day 0 of AZD1222 vaccination. The V call is TRBV7-9, the J call TRBJ2-6; D might be TRBD2 (6 bases). This CDR3 reads CASSLGRGKSSGANVLTF. Here the CDR3 DNA reads TGTGCCAGCAGCTTAGGGAGGGGTAAGAGTTCTGGGGCCAACGTCCTGACTTTC. Using reference TRBV7-9 and TRBJ2-6 for the parts outside the CDR3, the full variable domain is DTGVSQNPRHKITKRGQNVTFRCDPISEHNRLYWYRQTLGQGPEFLTYFQNEAQLEKSRLLSDRFSAERPKGSFSTLEIQRTEQGDSAMYLCASSLGRGKSSGANVLTFGAGSRLTVL.